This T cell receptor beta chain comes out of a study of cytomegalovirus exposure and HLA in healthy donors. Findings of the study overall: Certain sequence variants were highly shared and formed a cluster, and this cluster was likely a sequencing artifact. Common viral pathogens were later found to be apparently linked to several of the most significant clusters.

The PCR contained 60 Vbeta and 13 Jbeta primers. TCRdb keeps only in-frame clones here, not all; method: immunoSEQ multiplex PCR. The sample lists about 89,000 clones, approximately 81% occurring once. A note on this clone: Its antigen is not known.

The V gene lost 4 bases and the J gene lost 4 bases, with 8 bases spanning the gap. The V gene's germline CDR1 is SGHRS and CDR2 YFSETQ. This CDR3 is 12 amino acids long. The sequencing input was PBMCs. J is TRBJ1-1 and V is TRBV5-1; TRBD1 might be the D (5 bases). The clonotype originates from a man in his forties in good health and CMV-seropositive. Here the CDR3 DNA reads TGCGCCAGCAGCCCCCAGGGCACTGAAGCTTTCTTT. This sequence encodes CASSPQGTEAFF.